This T cell receptor beta chain was identified during a study of blood T cell repertoires in COVID-19. At the level of the study: Acute and convalescent COVID-19 specimens originated in the United States, Italy and Spain. In each case, the material was cDNA or gDNA derived from T cells, B-cell-depleted T cells, or PBMCs.

In the original processing: Amplification of reference gene primers was used by the study to estimate nucleated cell counts. Assay: immunoSEQ multiplex PCR; the TCRdb copy retains only in-frame clones and omits some. The V and J calls and the clone size are those of that table, but D and trimming were determined from the DNA. The sample carries some 150,000 clones, 87% recorded once. Per the germline V gene, CDR1 is SGHRS and CDR2 is YFSETQ. The V segment lost 1 base and the J segment 0 bases; nucleotides outside the gene matches: 11. The CDR3 contains 18 residues. The origin of this receptor is a man aged 45-60 years with active COVID-19. The chain carries TRBV5-1 and TRBJ2-7, with 9 bases lining up with TRBD2. The sample taken for sequencing was peripheral blood. Written as DNA, the CDR3 is TGCGCCAGCAGCTTGCTTCCTCCCGTAGCGGGGGTCTCCTACGAGCAGTACTTC. This sequence encodes CASSLLPPVAGVSYEQYF.